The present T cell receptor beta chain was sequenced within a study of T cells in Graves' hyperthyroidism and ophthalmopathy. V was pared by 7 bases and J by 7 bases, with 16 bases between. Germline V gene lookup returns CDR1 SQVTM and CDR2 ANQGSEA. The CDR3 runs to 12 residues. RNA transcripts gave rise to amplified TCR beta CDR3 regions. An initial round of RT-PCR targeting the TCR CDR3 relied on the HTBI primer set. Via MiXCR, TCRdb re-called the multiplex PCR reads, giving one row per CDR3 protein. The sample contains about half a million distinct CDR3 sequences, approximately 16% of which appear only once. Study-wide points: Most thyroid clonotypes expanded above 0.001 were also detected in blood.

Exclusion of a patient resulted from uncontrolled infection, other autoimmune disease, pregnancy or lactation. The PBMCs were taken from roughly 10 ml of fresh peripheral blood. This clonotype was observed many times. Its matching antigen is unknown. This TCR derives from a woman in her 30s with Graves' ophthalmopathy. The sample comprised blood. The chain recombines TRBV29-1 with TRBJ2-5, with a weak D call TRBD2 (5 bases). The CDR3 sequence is CSDRTARGTQYF. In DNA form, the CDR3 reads TGCAGCGATAGGACCGCTCGGGGGACCCAGTACTTC.